The 10 T cell receptor beta chains below all came from one sample that was sequenced in a study of T cell responses to AZD1222 COVID-19 vaccine. Generated by immunoSEQ multiplex PCR, the TCRdb table keeps only in-frame clones and is missing some. Of roughly 140,000 clones in the sample, approximately 88% were seen once. The source material was peripheral blood, sampled on day 0 of AZD1222 vaccination. The receptors shown here come from an adult in good health.

This sequence joins TRBV7-9 and TRBJ2-1, with D uncertain. The CDR3 runs 15 residues. The germline CDR1 and CDR2 sequences are SEHNR and FQNEAQ (reference sequence). V lost 5 bases and J lost 9, with 20 bases in between. CDR3 residues: CASSRLLGEESEQFF. CDR3 nucleotides: TGTGCCAGCAGCCGTCTCCTAGGCGAGGAGAGTGAGCAGTTCTTC.

The V and J genes are TRBV25-1 and TRBJ2-5, with D possibly being TRBD1 (5 bases). Germline V lookup: CDR1 MGHDK, CDR2 SYGVNS. The CDR3 has 11 residues. V lost 9 bases and J lost 6, with 11 bases in between. CDR3 loop: CASTDSKTQYF. The DNA of the CDR3 is TGTGCCAGTACTGACAGCAAGACCCAGTACTTC.

The chain uses TRBV28 and TRBJ1-3; TRBD1 might be the D (6 bases). This CDR3 has 15 amino acids. Trimming left V 2 bases short and J 0 bases short, with 8 bases between. Germline V gives CDR1 MDHEN, CDR2 SYDVKM. For the CDR3, the DNA is TGTGCCAGCAGTTTAAACAGGGTCTCTGGAAACACCATATATTTT. It is translated as CASSLNRVSGNTIYF. Full variable domain (remainder filled in from reference TRBV28 and TRBJ1-3): DVKVTQSSRYLVKRTGEKVFLECVQDMDHENMFWYRQDPGLGLRLIYFSYDVKMKEKGDIPEGYSVSREKKERFSLILESASTNQTSMYLCASSLNRVSGNTIYFGEGSWLTVV.

V gene TRBV5-1 combines with J gene TRBJ1-1, with no clear D. V was shortened by 0 bases and J by 5 bases, with 11 bases between the two germline ends. This CDR3 contains 14 residues. Germline V gene sequence: CDR1 SGHRS, CDR2 YFSETQ. For the CDR3, the DNA is TGCGCCAGCAGCTTGGGGAAAATGGGGACTGAAGCTTTCTTT. It translates to CASSLGKMGTEAFF.

As DNA, the CDR3 is TGTGCCAGCAGCCAAGATCCGGCAGGAGCTGGAAACACCATATATTTT. Residues: CASSQDPAGAGNTIYF. The chain couples TRBV3-1 (or the pseudogene TRBV3-2) to TRBJ1-3; D remains unclear. Germline V gene lookup returns CDR1 LGHDT and CDR2 YNNKEL (reference sequence). This CDR3 has 16 residues. V dropped 0 bases and J dropped 2 bases, with 11 bases sitting between them.

This sequence joins TRBV29-1 and TRBJ1-4, with a tentative D call TRBD1 (5 bases). CDR1 is SQVTM and CDR2 is ANQGSEA in the germline V gene. V shed 7 bases and J shed 4 bases, with 10 bases lying between them. The CDR3 covers 12 residues. The CDR3 sequence: CSARQSNEKLFF. The CDR3 bases are TGCAGCGCGCGACAGAGTAATGAAAAACTGTTTTTT.

The rearrangement links TRBV27 to TRBJ1-1, with a weak D call TRBD1 (5 bases). This CDR3 spans 15 amino acids. V was clipped by 6 bases and J by 0 bases, with 14 bases between them. Germline loops: CDR1 MNHEY, CDR2 SMNVEV (reference sequence). The CDR3 nucleotides are TGTGCCAGCAGCCCGTTACAGGAGGTGAACACTGAAGCTTTCTTT. It is translated as CASSPLQEVNTEAFF.

The V call is TRBV25-1, the J call TRBJ1-2, with 8 bases lining up with TRBD1. V gave up 3 bases and J gave up 1 base; unmatched junction bases: 13. Per the germline V gene, CDR1 is MGHDK and CDR2 is SYGVNS. The CDR3 runs 18 residues. In DNA, the CDR3 is TGTGCCAGCAGTGATTCCTACCGGGACAGGCAAAATAACTATGGCTACACCTTC. It is translated as CASSDSYRDRQNNYGYTF.

The chain has TRBV28 and TRBJ2-5; D perhaps matches TRBD1 (6 bases). V was cut by 2 bases and J by 5 bases, with 15 bases left in between. Germline CDR1 reads MDHEN; CDR2 reads SYDVKM. The CDR3 sequence is 15 residues long. CDR3 in amino acids: CASSLIQGGKETQYF. For the CDR3, the DNA is TGTGCCAGCAGTTTAATACAGGGTGGCAAGGAGACCCAGTACTTC.

The chain employs TRBV6-5 and TRBJ1-1; 10 bases map to TRBD1. CDR1 is MNHEY, CDR2 SVGAGI, per germline. The CDR3 extends over 15 amino acids. V gave up 6 bases and J gave up 2 bases; unmatched junction bases: 6. CDR3 amino acids: CASSRQGAFNTEAFF. The DNA for the CDR3 is TGTGCCAGCAGCCGACAGGGGGCATTCAACACTGAAGCTTTCTTT.